This T cell receptor (beta chain) was profiled in a study of CD8+ T cells in alopecia areata (dated by TCRdb to 2017 to 2018). Broadly, across the study: High-throughput TCRbeta sequencing was used to examine T cell clonal expansion in alopecia areata in both the C3H/HeJ mouse model and human patients. immunoSEQ multiplex PCR using 35 Vbeta forward primers and 13 Jbeta reverse primers was used to amplify TCRbeta CDR3 regions. Human TCRbeta sequencing covered scalp tissue and sorted CD4+ and CD8+ peripheral blood T cells from patchy and totalis/universalis alopecia areata patients and healthy controls. Clonality in the scalp was compared among normal scalp (n=4), patchy alopecia areata scalp (n=8), and alopecia totalis/universalis scalp (n=8). RNA was extracted with the PAXgene miRNA kit for fixed scalp, the miRNeasy kit for PBMCs, and the RNeasy kit for mouse skin. General conclusions and limits of the study: Compared with normal scalp, lesional scalp, particularly in alopecia totalis/universalis, had higher clonality and more expanded CD8+ clones, which suggests antigenic drive. Scalp TCR repertoire analysis is complicated because resident alphabeta T cells in normal human skin are also sequenced, whereas mouse skin is dominated by gammadelta T cells. Shared TCR sequences between patients were less evident than in mice, which may be partly attributable to HLA diversity in the patient population.

Worth noting for this clone: Its antigen specificity is not known. No quality values exist for individual bases; no much larger clone is one base distant.

The protocol used for the library was the immunoSEQ multiplex PCR assay. For TCR sequencing, RNA was extracted from every sample and reverse transcribed into cDNA to serve as template. SuperScript III was used to make first-strand cDNA, primed with a 2:1 mix of oligo-dT and random hexamers. Amplification bias was assessed with a synthetic immune receptor repertoire, and residual bias was removed computationally. The original pipeline was this. Raw reads were preprocessed for error removal, and CDR3 was defined according to IMGT conventions as running from the conserved cysteine to phenylalanine. Clonality was calculated as 1 minus Shannon entropy normalized by log2 of the number of productive unique TCRs. CD4 or CD8 identity of scalp clones was inferred by cross-referencing scalp TCRbeta sequences with sorted blood CD4 and CD8 repertoires. Sourced from immuneACCESS, this table was stored by TCRdb with only in-frame sequences that have V and J called. A share of the clones is absent; for the studies checked, an unresolved V gene accounts for under half, and the remainder has no known explanation. V, J and clone size are those of that table, while D and trimming were read from the DNA. This sample has roughly 150,000 clones in its table, and around 54% of those were observed once. More than 4.5% of the sample rests with the top ten.

PBMCs were isolated by density centrifugation and stained for CD3, CD4 and CD8, after which CD4+ and CD8+ T cells were sorted on a FACSAria. Scalp biopsies and blood samples were obtained from unaffected controls. Sequences ENHRY (CDR1) and SYGVKD (CDR2) are obtained from the germline V gene. At the junction V is shortened by 8 bases and J by 4 bases, with 11 bases in between. From its cysteine to its phenylalanine, the CDR3 spans 12 amino acids. Solely the CDR3 DNA is kept, with 36 bases framed from the first base. This clonotype was sampled from a human donor in good health. This chain is built from TRBV10-3 and TRBJ1-1; possibly the D gene is TRBD1, per 6 matching bases. The specimen sequenced was CD4+ T cells sorted from blood. Here the CDR3 is given as CAIGGGGTEAFF. The nucleotide sequence reads TGTGCCATCGGGGGGGGCGGCACTGAAGCTTTCTTT.